This T cell receptor beta chain emerged from a study of long-term antiretroviral therapy in people with HIV (dated by TCRdb to 2022 to 2024). Some background on the complete study: Collection of the earliest samples took place about a decade ahead of the 2015 WHO recommendation for immediate ART, at a time when ART was typically delayed until CD4 counts fell. This retrospective serial study examined whether starting ART and sustained HIV suppression were associated with changes in the composition and diversity of the TRB repertoire in peripheral blood. No cross-contamination during QIAcube processing was seen in test extractions of a monoclonal T-cell line run alongside 33 polyclonal samples. Of the roughly 30 participants with HIV, 10 to 11 were female. From a few dozen adults with confirmed HIV infection, the cohort provided under 200 cryopreserved PBMC samples, gathered serially across a mean of roughly 6 years (range 1-12).

Participants were included only if at least one PBMC sample before ART initiation and at least two post-ART samples were available. Treatment was received in the United States of America by all participants with HIV. Before DNA extraction, cryopreserved samples of about 0.9-11 million PBMC were thawed and then washed. At the time of the earliest PBMC sample for each participant with HIV, ages ranged from 23 to 54 years. Each participant contributed PBMC samples from 1-4 timepoints before ART initiation and 2-8 timepoints after ART initiation, with a median of 7 samples. For every participant, serial HIV viral load, CD4+ T-cell count, ART history and demographic data were obtained. Genomic DNA was extracted from unsorted PBMC with a Qiagen kit on a QIAcube, processed in batches of 12 samples. General conclusions and limits of the study: Because cell numbers in pre-ART samples were limited, unsorted PBMC were profiled instead of sorted CD4+ and CD8+ T cells. Inferences about post-ART repertoire changes are limited because no data were available on ART adherence, viral resistance or therapy changes. Expanded TRB clones identified before ART initiation dominated the repertoire at all time points, although this dominance fluctuated and declined in many PLHIV after ART. Starting ART was linked to a significant rise in TRB diversity, yet even after long-term ART the diversity remained significantly lower than in transplant donor controls. Compared with controls, HIV repertoires had narrower CDR3 length ranges, and the network structure pointed to an antigen-experienced repertoire that shifted only slightly toward naive after ART. The samples span the years 2004 to 2017, and the ART regimens used may be less effective than current regimens. Limited PBMC availability meant only the TCR beta chain was sequenced, without alpha chain pairing.

Sequencing of the TRB variable region was done with the immunoSEQ hsTCRB v3.0 assay at survey level resolution. TRB sequencing targeted a depth of about 35,000-50,000 T-cell genomes per sample. TRB libraries were pooled and sequenced on an Illumina MiSeq using a v3 150-cycle kit. The original methods were these. Analysis of repertoires was carried out in R inside a reproducible Nextflow workflow spanning QC, data transformation and analysis. LymphoSeq2, an R package for exploring AIRR-Seq data, was used to implement the custom analyses. Several samples that produced fewer than 5000 total TRB sequences were removed, so approximately 170 HIV repertoires were analyzed. Among the roughly 200 retained HIV repertoires, some 60 were collected before ART initiation and 120 to 140 were collected after ART initiation. Repertoires were downsampled to 5000 TRB nucleotide sequences, and summary statistics were averaged over 100 downsampling iterations. TRB sequences were retained for analysis only if CDR3 regions of at least seven amino acids were present. Two measures captured diversity: a Shannon entropy-derived clonality score and the Gini coefficient. In repertoire networks, the top 5000 CDR3 amino acid sequences were linked whenever an edit distance of one separated two sequences. For TRB CDR3 amino acid sequences, antigen specificity groups and MHC restriction were predicted with GLIPH2. To flag known CMV, EBV, HIV or tissue antigen associations, CDR3 amino acid sequences were matched against VDJdb and McPAS-TCR. Pre-ART, post-ART and control groups were compared with Wilcoxon signed-rank tests and Holm-Bonferroni correction. TCRdb stores this immuneACCESS table with in-frame sequences only. Part of the clones is absent; in the studies checked, under half of the shortfall reflects unresolved V genes, and no reason is known for the rest. That table supplies the V and J calls and clone size; D and trimming were determined from the DNA. The sample contains some 17,000 clones, approximately 79% of them found a single time. The ten largest clones capture 8% to 9% of the sample.

Notes on this clone: Its antigen remains undetermined. No much larger clone is present one base from it, and per-base qualities are unavailable.

The CDR1 and CDR2 encoded by the germline V gene are LGHNA and YNFKEQ. Spanning cysteine to phenylalanine, the CDR3 consists of 18 amino acids. Only the CDR3 DNA is retained, 54 bases long and in frame from the first base. V is pruned by 1 base and J by 0 bases, leaving 4 bases of the junction without a gene match. This receptor chain uses TRBV4-2 and TRBJ2-3; 13 bases in the middle match TRBD2. Sequenced here: unsorted PBMCs, sampled 0.1 years after starting antiretroviral therapy. The clonotype originates from a man younger than 30 with HIV. The CDR3 sequence is CASSQGTSGGRSTDTQYF. The bases are TGTGCCAGCAGCCAAGGGACTAGCGGGGGACGCAGCACAGATACGCAGTATTTT.